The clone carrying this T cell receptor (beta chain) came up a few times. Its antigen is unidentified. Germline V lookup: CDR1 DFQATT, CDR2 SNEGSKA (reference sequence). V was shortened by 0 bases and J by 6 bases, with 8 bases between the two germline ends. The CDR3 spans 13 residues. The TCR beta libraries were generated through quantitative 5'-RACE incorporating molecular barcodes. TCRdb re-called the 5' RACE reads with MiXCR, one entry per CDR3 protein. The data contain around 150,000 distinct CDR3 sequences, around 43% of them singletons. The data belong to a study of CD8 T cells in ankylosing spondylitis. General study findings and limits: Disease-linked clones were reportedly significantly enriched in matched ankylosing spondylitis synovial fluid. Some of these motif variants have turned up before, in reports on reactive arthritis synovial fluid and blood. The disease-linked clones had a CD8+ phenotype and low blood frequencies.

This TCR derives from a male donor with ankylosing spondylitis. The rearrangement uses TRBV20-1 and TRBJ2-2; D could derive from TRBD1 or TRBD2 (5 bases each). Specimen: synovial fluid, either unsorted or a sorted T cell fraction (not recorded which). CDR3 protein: CSARDRDAGELFF. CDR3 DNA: TGCAGTGCTAGAGACAGGGACGCCGGGGAGCTGTTTTTT.